This TCR beta chain stems from a study of regulatory T cells in long-lasting Graves disease. This clonotype was found many times. The antigen is not known. Time point in this sample: persistent/refractory GD, antithyroid drugs over 5 years with positive TRAb. RNA isolated from PBMCs was used to make the TCR library. Study outcomes and limitations: Among samples with persistent disease, TRBV28, TRBJ1-2 and TRBJ2-5 were favored. Persistent Graves' patients showed reduced TCR diversity versus newly diagnosed patients.

The CDR3 is 17 residues long. J was trimmed by 0 bases and V by 3 bases; bases with no gene match: 10. Germline V lookup: CDR1 SNHLY, CDR2 FYNNEI. According to the study, TCR beta libraries were built with iRepertoire HTBI primers and CDR3-region Arm-PCR. TCRdb independently ran MiXCR on the multiplex PCR reads; one entry per CDR3 protein. The sample contains hundreds of thousands of distinct CDR3 sequences, around 30% of which appear only once. The rearrangement links TRBV2 to TRBJ2-7; 8 bases are shared with TRBD1. This TCR was sampled from a female donor with Graves disease. Source: peripheral blood mononuclear cells (PBMCs), taken when the disease was refractory, from a patient treated with antithyroid drugs. The CDR3 nucleotides read TGTGCCAGCAGTGATACGGTACAGGGGGGTATCTCCTACGAGCAGTACTTC. The encoded protein is CASSDTVQGGISYEQYF.